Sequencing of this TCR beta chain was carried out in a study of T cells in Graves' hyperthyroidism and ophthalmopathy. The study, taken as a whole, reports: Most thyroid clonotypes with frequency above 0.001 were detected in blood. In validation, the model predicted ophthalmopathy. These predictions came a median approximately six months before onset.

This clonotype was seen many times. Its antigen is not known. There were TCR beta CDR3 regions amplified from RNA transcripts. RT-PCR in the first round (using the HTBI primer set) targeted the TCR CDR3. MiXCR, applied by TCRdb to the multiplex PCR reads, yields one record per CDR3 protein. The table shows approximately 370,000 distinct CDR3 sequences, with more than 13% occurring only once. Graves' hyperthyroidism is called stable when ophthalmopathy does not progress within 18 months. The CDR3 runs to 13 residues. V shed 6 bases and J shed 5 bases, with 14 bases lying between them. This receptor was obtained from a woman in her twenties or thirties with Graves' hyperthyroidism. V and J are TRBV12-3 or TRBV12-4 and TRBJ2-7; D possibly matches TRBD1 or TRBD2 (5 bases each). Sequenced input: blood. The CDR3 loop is CASSPSGDHEQYF. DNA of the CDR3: TGTGCCAGCAGCCCCTCTGGGGACCACGAGCAGTACTTC.